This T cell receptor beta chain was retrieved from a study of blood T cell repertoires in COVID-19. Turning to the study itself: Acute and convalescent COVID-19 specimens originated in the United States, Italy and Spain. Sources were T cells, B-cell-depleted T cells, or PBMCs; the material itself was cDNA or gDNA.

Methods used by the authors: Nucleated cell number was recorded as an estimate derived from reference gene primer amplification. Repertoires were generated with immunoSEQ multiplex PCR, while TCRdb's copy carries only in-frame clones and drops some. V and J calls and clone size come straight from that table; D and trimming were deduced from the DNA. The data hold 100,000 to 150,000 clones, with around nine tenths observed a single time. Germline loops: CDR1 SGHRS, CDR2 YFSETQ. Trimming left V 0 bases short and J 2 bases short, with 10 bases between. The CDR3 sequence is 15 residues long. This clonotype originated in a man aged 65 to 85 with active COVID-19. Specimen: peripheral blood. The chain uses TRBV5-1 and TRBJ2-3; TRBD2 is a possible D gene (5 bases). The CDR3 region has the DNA TGCGCCAGCAGCTTGGTATCTAGCCCCACAGATACGCAGTATTTT. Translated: CASSLVSSPTDTQYF.